What follows are 23 T cell receptor beta chains derived from one specimen sequenced in a study of breast tumors, draining lymph nodes, adjacent tissues. TCRdb analysed the multiplex PCR reads with MiXCR anew, one entry per CDR3 protein. Of about 220,000 distinct CDR3 sequences in the sample, under 35% were seen once. Axillary draining lymph nodes of breast cancer patients supplied the node samples. Sequencing was done on a sample of axillary lymph node tissue. These receptors all come from a female donor with breast cancer. Some clones in this sample may be carry-over from other donors' samples.

The V and J genes are TRBV5-1 and TRBJ2-7; 13 bases align to TRBD2. The length of the CDR3 is 16 residues. Germline CDR1 is SGHRS and CDR2 is YFSETQ. V lost 4 bases and J lost 0; bases outside the gene matches: 4. CDR3 region: CASSRRTSGSSYEQYF. The CDR3 bases are TGCGCCAGCAGCCGGCGGACTAGCGGGAGCTCCTACGAGCAGTACTTC.

This clonotype was recorded at least ten times. The chain couples TRBV24-1 to TRBJ2-2; tentative D call: TRBD1 (6 bases). This CDR3 spans 12 amino acids. Trimming removed 9 bases from V and 5 bases from J, with 9 bases in between. The germline gives CDR1 KGHDR, CDR2 SFDVKD. The chain's CDR3 is CATGQGTGELFF. CDR3 DNA sequence: TGTGCCACCGGCCAGGGGACCGGGGAGCTGTTTTTT.

The V and J genes are TRBV2 and TRBJ2-7, with 10 bases lining up with TRBD2. Germline lookup yields CDR1 SNHLY and CDR2 FYNNEI. The CDR3 spans 15 residues. The ends lost 2 bases at V and 7 bases at J; junction bases unmatched: 8. The CDR3 sequence is CASSEFLAGVREQYF. Written as DNA, the CDR3 is TGTGCCAGCAGTGAATTTCTAGCGGGAGTGCGGGAGCAGTACTTC.

This clonotype was observed at least ten times. The J gene is TRBJ2-1, the V gene TRBV4-2; 9 nucleotides agree with TRBD2. Germline-derived CDR1 and CDR2 are LGHNA and YNFKEQ. The CDR3 has 14 amino acids. V shed 6 bases and J 8 bases; nucleotides not matched to a gene: 8. DNA for the CDR3: TGTGCCAGCAGGGTTAGCGGGAGTGGTGATGAGCAGTTCTTC. Residues: CASRVSGSGDEQFF.

This clonotype has a single count. At one end the junction does not follow the germline gene, possibly because of a read error. The chain employs TRBV7-7 and TRBJ1-6; 11 bases are shared with TRBD1. CDR1 and CDR2 from the germline V gene are SSHAT and FNYEAQ (reference sequence). The CDR3 sequence is 15 residues long. The chain's CDR3 is CASSLGTGGYSPLHF. The CDR3 region has the DNA TGTGCTAGCAGCTTAGGGACAGGGGGATATTCACCCCTCCACTTT.

As regards this clonotype: A junction end diverges from the germline sequence, so it may reflect a read error. The V and J genes are TRBV7-3 and TRBJ1-5, with D possibly being TRBD1 (5 bases). The CDR3 is 20 residues long. Germline assignment: CDR1 SGHTA and CDR2 FQGTGA. CDR3 amino acids: CAGSLREKKKRDDSNQPQHF. CDR3 DNA sequence: TGTGCCGGCAGCTTGCGAGAAAAAAAAAAACGGGACGATAGCAATCAGCCCCAGCATTTT.

This clonotype was detected once. CDR3 coding DNA: TGTGCCAGTCCCAGATCGTCGGACACCGGGGAGCTGTTTTTT. It yields the protein CASPRSSDTGELFF. The rearrangement uses TRBV9 and TRBJ2-2; D call uncertain. This CDR3 region has 14 residues. The V end lost 8 bases, the J end lost 3 bases, and 14 bases lay between the germline ends. Per the germline V gene, CDR1 is SGDLS and CDR2 is YYNGEE.

This clonotype was found many times. The chain joins TRBV6-2 or TRBV6-3 to TRBJ1-4; perhaps TRBD1 as D (5 bases). The CDR3 totals 11 residues. The V end was cut by 11 bases, the J end by 4 bases, with 8 bases between. Germline lookup yields CDR1 MNHEY and CDR2 SVGEGT. CDR3 sequence reads: CAGQGNEKLFF. The CDR3, as DNA: TGTGCCGGCCAGGGTAATGAAAAACTGTTTTTT.

This clonotype was counted many times. This chain connects TRBV4-1 to TRBJ2-7; no clear D gene. The CDR3 is made up of 13 amino acids. Germline CDR1 MGHRA, CDR2 YSYEKL. V lost 3 bases and J lost 3, with 9 bases in between. CDR3 protein: CASSQVGIYEQYF. The CDR3 DNA follows: TGCGCCAGCAGCCAGGTGGGGATCTACGAGCAGTACTTC.

Notes on this clonotype: A read error may explain this, as a much larger clone is one base away. The chain recombines TRBV11-3 with TRBJ2-1; D is ambiguous. Germline CDR1 SGHNT, CDR2 YENEEA. The CDR3 is made up of 12 amino acids. The CDR3 reads CAGSLVRNEQFF. The CDR3 DNA reads TGTGCCGGCAGCTTAGTTAGGAATGAGCAGTTCTTC.

Comments on this clonotype: One end of the junction does not line up with germline, which may come from a read error. This chain uses TRBV7-3 with TRBJ2-5, with 10 nucleotides matching TRBD2. This CDR3 has 13 amino acids. Germline CDR1 reads SGHTA; CDR2 reads FQGTGA. CDR3 residues: CASSLGLAENQYF. CDR3 coding DNA: TGTGCCAGCAGCTTAGGACTAGCGGAGAACCAGTACTTC.

This clonotype was counted many times. The rearrangement uses TRBV4-3 and TRBJ2-1, with D possibly being TRBD1 (6 bases). This CDR3 contains 14 residues. Germline V gene sequence: CDR1 LGHNA, CDR2 YSLEER. V was shortened by 1 base and J by 6 bases, with 10 bases between the two germline ends. CDR3 bases: TGCGCCAGCAGCCAAGTGGGGGCGGTCAATGAGCAGTTCTTC. Translation gives CASSQVGAVNEQFF.

This clonotype has a count of ten or more. The V and J genes are TRBV12-5 and TRBJ2-5; 8 bases agree with TRBD1. The CDR3 spans 16 residues. Losses at the gene ends were 5 bases for V and 2 bases for J; bases not matched to a gene: 10. Germline V gene data show CDR1 as LGHNT and CDR2 as FRNRAP. For the CDR3, the DNA is TGTGCTAGTGGTACCGGCGGGGACAGGTTACAAGAGACCCAGTACTTC. This codes for CASGTGGDRLQETQYF.

The chain employs TRBV4-1 and TRBJ2-5; D gene ambiguous. The ends were cut back, 0 bases at V and 11 bases at J, with 16 bases in the middle. Germline V gene lookup returns CDR1 MGHRA and CDR2 YSYEKL. The CDR3 sequence is 14 residues long. The CDR3 is CASSQEVSVPGQYF. DNA for the CDR3: TGCGCCAGCAGCCAAGAAGTGTCGGTCCCCGGACAGTACTTC.

This clonotype was detected ten times or more. The V call is TRBV7-9, the J call TRBJ1-3; D unclear. V was clipped by 5 bases and J by 4 bases, with 9 bases between them. The CDR3 spans 13 residues. From germline, CDR1 is SEHNR and CDR2 FQNEAQ (reference sequence). Here the CDR3 DNA reads TGTGCCAGCAGCCACGACGGAGGAAACACCATATATTTT. This encodes CASSHDGGNTIYF.

For this clonotype: This sequence may be a read error, since a much larger clone differs from it by one base. J is TRBJ2-5 and V is TRBV11-3; 7 bases match TRBD1. Germline values: CDR1 SGHNT, CDR2 YENEEA. The CDR3 has 15 residues. CDR3 nucleotides: TGTGCCAGCAGCCAAGGGGACAGAACCCAAGAGGCCCAGTACTTC. Amino acid sequence: CASSQGDRTQEAQYF.

This clonotype has more than one count but fewer than ten. At one end, the junction sequence differs from germline, possibly due to a read error. The chain recombines TRBV7-2 with TRBJ1-2; tentatively, D is TRBD1 (6 bases). This CDR3 spans 15 amino acids. The germline V gene encodes CDR1 SGHTA and CDR2 FQGNSA. The CDR3 DNA sequence: TGTGCCAGCAGCTCCAGTGGAGGGGGAGGCTATGGCTACCCCTTC. It is translated as CASSSSGGGGYGYPF.

This clonotype was found a few times. This chain joins TRBV10-3 and TRBJ1-1; D ambiguous. The V gene lost 0 bases and the J gene lost 5 bases, with 4 bases spanning the gap. The CDR3 loop spans 12 amino acids. The germline gives CDR1 ENHRY, CDR2 SYGVKD. The CDR3 DNA reads TGTGCCATCAGTGAGTCGGCGACTGAAGCTTTCTTT. Protein sequence: CAISESATEAFF.

Details on this clonotype: A single base separates this from a much larger clone, so it may be a read error. V gene TRBV5-8 combines with J gene TRBJ1-5, with TRBD1 identical over 9 bases. The CDR3 length is 18 residues. V dropped 4 bases and J dropped 7; count of bases not matched to a gene: 18. CDR1 SGHTS and CDR2 YDEGEE come from the germline V gene. Here the CDR3 reads CASSPGRSGQGDYQPQHF. Here the CDR3 DNA reads TGTGCCAGCAGCCCGGGGAGATCGGGACAGGGAGATTACCAGCCCCAGCATTTT.

This clonotype appeared a single time. The V call is TRBV20-1, the J call TRBJ2-1; possible D gene TRBD2, 6 bases. Deletions cut 2 bases from V and 9 bases from J, with 17 bases between. Germline CDR1 and CDR2: DFQATT and SNEGSKA (reference sequence). CDR3 length: 14 residues. CDR3 sequence (DNA): TGCAGTGCTAGAAAGCGGGCCCCTTGCACTGAGCAGTTCTTC. This translates into CSARKRAPCTEQFF.

This clonotype occurred many times. The chain links TRBV20-1 to TRBJ2-6; D unresolved. V gave up 6 bases and J gave up 1 base, with 4 bases separating them. Germline V gene data show CDR1 as DFQATT and CDR2 as SNEGSKA (reference sequence). CDR3 length: 12 residues. The CDR3 loop reads CSAGSGANVLTF. The CDR3 bases are TGCAGTGCGGGTTCTGGGGCCAACGTCCTGACTTTC.

This clonotype was seen repeatedly, ten times or more. The chain carries TRBV7-8 and TRBJ2-1, with 8 positions matching TRBD2. V shed 2 bases and J 5 bases; nucleotides not matched to a gene: 2. The CDR3 extends over 14 amino acids. CDR1 is SGHVS and CDR2 is FQNEAQ in the germline V gene. CDR3 nucleotide sequence: TGTGCCAGCAGCTTACGCGGGGGGAACAATGAGCAGTTCTTC. It specifies CASSLRGGNNEQFF.

Note on this clonotype: At one end, the junction sequence differs from germline, possibly due to a read error. This sequence joins TRBV19 and TRBJ2-1; D gene ambiguous. The CDR3 loop spans 11 amino acids. Looked up from germline, CDR1 is LNHDA and CDR2 is SQIVND (reference sequence). CDR3 nucleotide sequence: TGTGCCAATAGTCGGTACAATGAGCAGTTCTTC. Translating gives CANSRYNEQFF.